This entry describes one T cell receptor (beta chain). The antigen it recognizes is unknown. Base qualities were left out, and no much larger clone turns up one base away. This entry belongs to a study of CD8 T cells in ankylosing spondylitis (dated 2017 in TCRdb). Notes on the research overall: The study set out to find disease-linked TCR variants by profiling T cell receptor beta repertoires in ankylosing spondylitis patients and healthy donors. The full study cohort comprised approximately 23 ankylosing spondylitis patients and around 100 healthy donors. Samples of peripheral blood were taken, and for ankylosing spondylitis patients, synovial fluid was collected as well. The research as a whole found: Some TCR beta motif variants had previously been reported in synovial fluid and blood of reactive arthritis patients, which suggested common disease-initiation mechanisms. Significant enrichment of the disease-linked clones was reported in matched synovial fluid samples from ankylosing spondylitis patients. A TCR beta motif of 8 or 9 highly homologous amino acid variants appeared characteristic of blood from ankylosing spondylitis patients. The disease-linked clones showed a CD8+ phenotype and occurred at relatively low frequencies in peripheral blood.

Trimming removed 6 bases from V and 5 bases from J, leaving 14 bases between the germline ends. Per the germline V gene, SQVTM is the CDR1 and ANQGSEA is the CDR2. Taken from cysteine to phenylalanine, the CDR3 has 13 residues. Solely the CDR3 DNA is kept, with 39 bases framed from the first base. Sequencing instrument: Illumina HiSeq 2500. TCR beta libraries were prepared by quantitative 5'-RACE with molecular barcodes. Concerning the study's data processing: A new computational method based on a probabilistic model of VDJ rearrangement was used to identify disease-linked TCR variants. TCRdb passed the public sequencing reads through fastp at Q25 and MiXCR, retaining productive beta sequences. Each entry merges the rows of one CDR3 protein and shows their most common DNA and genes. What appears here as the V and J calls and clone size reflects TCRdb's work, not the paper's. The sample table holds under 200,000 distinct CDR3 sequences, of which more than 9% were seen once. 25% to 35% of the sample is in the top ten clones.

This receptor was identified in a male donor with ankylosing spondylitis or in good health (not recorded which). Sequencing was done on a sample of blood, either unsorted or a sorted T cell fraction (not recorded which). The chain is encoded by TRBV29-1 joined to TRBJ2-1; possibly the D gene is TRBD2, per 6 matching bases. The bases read TGCAGCGTAACGGGGGATTCTAACAATGAGCAGTTCTTC. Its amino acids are CSVTGDSNNEQFF.